The clone carrying this TCR beta chain was counted a few times. Its antigen remains unidentified. Per the germline V gene, CDR1 is ENHRY and CDR2 is SYGVKD. The CDR3 length is 15 residues. V trimming: 7 bases; J trimming: 2 bases; junction bases outside the gene matches: 6. Synthesis of TCR cDNA relied on 5'RACE template switching, which attached a universal primer site and UMIs. TCRdb independently ran MiXCR on the 5' RACE reads; one entry per CDR3 protein. The table records 500,000 to 650,000 distinct CDR3 sequences, about 15% of them present only once. This record comes from a study of T cells after yellow fever vaccination. Study-level background: Preparing low-cell-number fractions relied on SMART-Seq v4 Ultra Low Input. Study-wide results and limits: Post-booster reappearance was seen for most primary-vaccination clones (just under 97% CD4, roughly 88% CD8). Abundant clonotypes from the bulk population could contaminate FACS-sorted repertoires.

The sample was PBMCs, taken roughly 5 days after the first yellow fever vaccination. This receptor was identified in a man aged 18 to 35 who received the YFV17D yellow fever vaccine. The chain carries TRBV10-3 and TRBJ2-5, with 11 bases fitting TRBD2. CDR3 protein: CAITDGTSGQETQYF. CDR3 sequence (DNA): TGTGCCATCACCGACGGGACTAGCGGACAAGAGACCCAGTACTTC.